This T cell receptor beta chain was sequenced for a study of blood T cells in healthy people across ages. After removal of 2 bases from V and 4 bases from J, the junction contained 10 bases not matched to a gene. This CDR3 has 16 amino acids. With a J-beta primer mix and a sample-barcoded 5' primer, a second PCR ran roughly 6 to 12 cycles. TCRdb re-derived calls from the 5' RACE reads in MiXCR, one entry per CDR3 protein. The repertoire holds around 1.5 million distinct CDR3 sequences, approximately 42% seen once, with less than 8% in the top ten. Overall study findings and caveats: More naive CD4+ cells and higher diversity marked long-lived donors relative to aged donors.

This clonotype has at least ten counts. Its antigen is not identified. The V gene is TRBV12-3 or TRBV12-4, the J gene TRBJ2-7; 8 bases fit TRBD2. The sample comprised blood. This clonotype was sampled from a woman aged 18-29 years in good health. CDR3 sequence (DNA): TGTGCCAGCAGTTTACTTGGGGCTAGCGGGTCGTACGAGCAGTACTTC. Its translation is CASSLLGASGSYEQYF.